This T cell receptor (beta chain) was recovered during a study of T cell responses to AZD1222 COVID-19 vaccine. Looking at the study overall: Doses given second, at about 4 or about 12 weeks, were pooled. Study-wide results and limits: Recipients of two AZD1222 doses showed rising Spike-specific TCR breadth and depth. In all cases, repertoires were sampled only after the peak T cell response. Possibly, clonal diversity was underestimated; donors were largely white British and included more females.

A remark on this clone: What it binds is not known.

Only in-frame clones appear in the TCRdb table, and some are missing; sequencing was by immunoSEQ multiplex PCR. The sample lists about 180,000 clones; approximately 88% were seen once. The V gene's germline CDR1 is LGHNA and CDR2 YNFKEQ. Trimming took off 4 bases at V and 2 bases at J, with 19 bases between the two ends. The CDR3 loop spans 17 amino acids. Sequenced here: peripheral blood, sampled on day 0 of AZD1222 vaccination. The V gene is TRBV4-2, the J gene TRBJ2-3, with D perhaps matching TRBD1 or TRBD2 (6 bases each). This sequence originates from an adult in good health. CDR3 nucleotide sequence: TGTGCCAGCAGCCTCAACCGGGGGCCAGGGGCCACAGATACGCAGTATTTT. This translates into CASSLNRGPGATDTQYF.